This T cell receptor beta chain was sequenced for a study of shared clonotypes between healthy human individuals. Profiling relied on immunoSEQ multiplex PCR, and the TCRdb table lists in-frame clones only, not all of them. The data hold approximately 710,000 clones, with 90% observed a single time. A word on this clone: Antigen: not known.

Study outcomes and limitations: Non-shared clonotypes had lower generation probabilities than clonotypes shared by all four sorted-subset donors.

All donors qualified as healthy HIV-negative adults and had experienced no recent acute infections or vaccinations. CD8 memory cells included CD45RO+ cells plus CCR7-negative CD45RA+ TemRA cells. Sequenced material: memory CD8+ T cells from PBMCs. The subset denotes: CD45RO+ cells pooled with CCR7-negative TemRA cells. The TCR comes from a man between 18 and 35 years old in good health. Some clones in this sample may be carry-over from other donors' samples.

CDR3: CASSLTGPNYEQYF. CDR3 nucleotides: TGCGCCAGCAGCTTGACAGGGCCCAATTACGAGCAGTACTTC. J is TRBJ2-7 and V is TRBV5-1; a possible D gene is TRBD1 (6 bases). Trimming removed 1 base at V and 4 bases at J, with 12 bases between. Germline-derived CDR1 and CDR2 are SGHRS and YFSETQ. The CDR3 has 14 amino acids.